Described below is a single T cell receptor (beta chain) sequence and its context. The antigen remains undetermined. Germline values: CDR1 GTSNPN, CDR2 SVGIG (reference sequence). After removal of 2 bases from V and 6 bases from J, the junction contained 11 bases not matched to a gene. The CDR3 has 15 amino acids. PCR was performed using 60 Vbeta and 13 Jbeta primers. Sequencing used immunoSEQ multiplex PCR; TCRdb keeps in-frame clones, though not all of them. The sample shows 250,000 to 350,000 clones, 86% of them seen only once. The data derive from a study of cytomegalovirus exposure and HLA in healthy donors. Study background: There were roughly 120 million unique TCR beta sequences, drawn from approximately 180 million T cells, in an earlier analysis. Roughly 80 million unique TCRs from HLA-typed donors were held in an early data release.

Study outcomes and limitations: There were fewer than 200 TCR beta chains listed as cytomegalovirus-associated. It was reported in a later analysis that an Asian-associated ancestry cluster showed fewer N-insertions than the roughly 620-donor mean.

This sequence joins TRBV30 and TRBJ2-7, with 9 bases identical to TRBD1. The sequenced sample was PBMCs. The receptor comes from a man aged 40-49 years in good health and CMV-seropositive. Here the CDR3 reads CAWSIPGTGSSEQYF. The DNA for the CDR3 is TGTGCCTGGAGTATACCCGGGACAGGGAGTTCCGAGCAGTACTTC.